Presented here are 16 T cell receptor beta chains from one specimen sequenced in a study of blood T cell repertoires in COVID-19. Assay: immunoSEQ multiplex PCR; the TCRdb copy retains only in-frame clones and omits some. The data show 200,000 to 300,000 clones, roughly 80% seen once. Input material: peripheral blood. These receptors were taken from a woman over 75 with acute or convalescent COVID-19.

The J gene is TRBJ2-7, the V gene TRBV25-1; the match to TRBD2 covers 11 bases. Germline CDR1 reads MGHDK; CDR2 reads SYGVNS. The CDR3 totals 17 residues. V shed 4 bases and J 2 bases; nucleotides not matched to a gene: 10. The CDR3 DNA follows: TGTGCCAGCAGTGGGCTAGAACTAGCGGGGGCTACCTACGAGCAGTACTTC. Translation gives CASSGLELAGATYEQYF.

The chain employs TRBV13 and TRBJ2-7; TRBD2 aligns across 7 bases. This CDR3 spans 14 amino acids. CDR1 and CDR2 from the germline V gene are PRHDT and FYEKMQ (reference sequence). V shed 1 base and J 6 bases; nucleotides not matched to a gene: 6. The CDR3 is CASSLVGGGSEQYF. For the CDR3, the DNA is TGTGCCAGCAGCTTAGTGGGCGGGGGTAGCGAGCAGTACTTC.

V usage is TRBV7-9 and J usage is TRBJ2-3; D may be TRBD2 (6 bases). CDR3 size: 16 residues. V was cut by 1 base and J by 0 bases, with 11 bases left in between. Germline loops: CDR1 SEHNR, CDR2 FQNEAQ (reference sequence). This CDR3 is CASSLVWGDSTDTQYF. The CDR3 region has the DNA TGTGCCAGCAGCTTAGTATGGGGGGATAGCACAGATACGCAGTATTTT.

The chain has TRBV27 and TRBJ2-7; a possible D gene is TRBD2 (6 bases). Germline lookup yields CDR1 MNHEY and CDR2 SMNVEV (reference sequence). Trimming pared 0 bases from V and 0 bases from J, leaving 12 bases between. The CDR3 is made up of 16 amino acids. The CDR3 is CASSLSSRGISYEQYF. The CDR3 DNA is TGTGCCAGCAGTTTATCGAGCCGGGGGATCTCCTACGAGCAGTACTTC.

DNA for the CDR3: TGTGCCAGCATCTTCGCGGCAACACTCCTAGAGGTAGAGCAGTTCTTC. Amino acid sequence: CASIFAATLLEVEQFF. This chain links TRBV2 with TRBJ2-1; D call uncertain. Trimming stripped 7 bases from V and 10 bases from J, with 26 bases between. Germline CDR1 is SNHLY and CDR2 is FYNNEI. The CDR3 covers 16 residues.

This clone was seen just once. The chain employs TRBV5-1 and TRBJ1-1, with TRBD1 identical over 8 bases. Trimming removed 0 bases from V and 3 bases from J; junction bases left unmatched: 7. The CDR3 has 16 amino acids. Germline loops: CDR1 SGHRS, CDR2 YFSETQ. Written as DNA, the CDR3 is TGCGCCAGCAGCTTGGGGACAGGGTATTCGGACACTGAAGCTTTCTTT. Translated, it gives CASSLGTGYSDTEAFF.

This chain links TRBV7-9 with TRBJ2-1; D is unclear. This CDR3 spans 12 amino acids. Germline-derived CDR1 and CDR2 are SEHNR and FQNEAQ (reference sequence). V lost 3 bases and J lost 6, with 6 bases in between. The CDR3 sequence: CASSLSSNEQFF. CDR3 DNA: TGTGCCAGCAGCTTGTCTAGCAATGAGCAGTTCTTC.

The J gene is TRBJ1-4, the V gene TRBV7-9; 8 bases are a match to TRBD1. This CDR3 spans 15 amino acids. Germline V gene data show CDR1 as SEHNR and CDR2 as FQNEAQ (reference sequence). V lost 8 bases, J lost 13 bases, and 18 bases stayed unmatched. CDR3 DNA sequence: TGTGCCAGCGGGGAGCCAGGGGGCATGGCCCGACCACTGTTTTTT. The encoded protein is CASGEPGGMARPLFF.

The chain recombines TRBV5-1 with TRBJ2-6; D is ambiguous. This CDR3 comprises 15 residues. The ends were cut back, 0 bases at V and 1 base at J, with 5 bases in the middle. Germline CDR1 is SGHRS and CDR2 is YFSETQ. Written as DNA, the CDR3 is TGCGCCAGCAGCTTGGTTATATCTGGGGCCAACGTCCTGACTTTC. It is translated as CASSLVISGANVLTF.

In its sample, this clone was seen once. The gene calls are TRBV3-1 (or the pseudogene TRBV3-2) and TRBJ2-6; 7 bases map to TRBD1. The CDR3 runs to 17 residues. Germline V lookup: CDR1 LGHDT, CDR2 YNNKEL (reference sequence). V trimming: 3 bases; J trimming: 0 bases; junction bases outside the gene matches: 5. CDR3 DNA: TGTGCCAGCAGCCAGCCGGGACAGAGCTCTGGGGCCAACGTCCTGACTTTC. Its translation is CASSQPGQSSGANVLTF.

CDR3 nucleotide sequence: TGTGCCAGTAGTACCTTAGCGGGAGCGACCTACTCCTACAATGAGCAGTTCTTC. Translated: CASSTLAGATYSYNEQFF. This chain links TRBV19 with TRBJ2-1; the match to TRBD2 covers 9 bases. The length of the CDR3 is 18 residues. Germline CDR1 is LNHDA and CDR2 is SQIVND (reference sequence). Losses at the gene ends were 4 bases for V and 0 bases for J; bases not matched to a gene: 10.

V gene TRBV6-1 combines with J gene TRBJ1-5; 9 nucleotides match TRBD1. Unmatched junction bases numbered 9, after V lost 3 bases and J lost 0 bases. Germline V CDR1 and CDR2: MNHNS, SASEGT. The CDR3 length is 18 residues. CDR3 sequence: CASSDRTGDLFSNQPQHF. The CDR3 bases are TGTGCCAGCAGTGATCGGACAGGGGACCTGTTTAGCAATCAGCCCCAGCATTTT.

This clone was recorded many times. The rearrangement links TRBV5-1 to TRBJ2-4, with TRBD1 as a possible D gene (5 bases). V gave up 0 bases and J gave up 13 bases, with 14 bases separating them. The CDR3 runs 13 residues. Germline CDR1 SGHRS, CDR2 YFSETQ. The CDR3 nucleotides read TGCGCCAGCAGCTTGGCTGACCAGGGTCCCCAGTACTTC. It translates to CASSLADQGPQYF.

The rearrangement joins TRBV7-2 to TRBJ1-6, with D hard to call. Per germline, CDR1 SGHTA and CDR2 FQGNSA. Trimming took off 1 base at V and 9 bases at J, with 7 bases between the two ends. The CDR3 consists of 13 residues. DNA for the CDR3: TGTGCCAGCAGCTTAGGTACTGGTTCACCCCTCCACTTT. Encoded protein: CASSLGTGSPLHF.

V gene TRBV10-3 combines with J gene TRBJ1-6; possible D gene TRBD1, 5 bases. Germline V gene sequence: CDR1 ENHRY, CDR2 SYGVKD. The CDR3 is made up of 14 amino acids. V lost 6 bases and J 7 bases, leaving 13 bases between the germline ends. In DNA form, the CDR3 reads TGTGCCATCAGCCCCGGACATTGGAATTCACCCCTCCACTTT. This translates into CAISPGHWNSPLHF.

The CDR3 DNA is TGTGCCAGTAGTATAACGACTAGCGGGAGGTACGAGCAGTACTTC. Its protein is CASSITTSGRYEQYF. This chain links TRBV19 with TRBJ2-7; TRBD2 matches 13 bases. V lost 2 bases to trimming and J lost 4 bases; unmatched junction nucleotides: 2. This CDR3 is 15 amino acids long. Germline CDR1 is LNHDA and CDR2 is SQIVND (reference sequence). Together with reference TRBV19 and TRBJ2-7, the CDR3 gives the full variable domain: DGGITQSPKYLFRKEGQNVTLSCEQNLNHDAMYWYRQDPGQGLRLIYYSQIVNDFQKGDIAEGYSVSREKKESFPLTVTSAQKNPTAFYLCASSITTSGRYEQYFGPGTRLTVT.